The 10 T cell receptor beta chains presented below share a single source sample, sequenced in a study of blood T cell repertoires in COVID-19. Clones were sequenced by immunoSEQ multiplex PCR, and TCRdb holds only the in-frame ones, with some missing. Of some 83,000 clones in the sample, roughly 87% are singletons; the top ten hold roughly 10%. The sequenced material came from peripheral blood. The receptors here all came from a man in his fifties with acute or convalescent COVID-19.

The V call is TRBV7-9, the J call TRBJ2-7; possibly TRBD1 for D (6 bases). V dropped 1 base and J dropped 2 bases, with 6 bases sitting between them. CDR3 length: 13 residues. Germline-derived CDR1 and CDR2 are SEHNR and FQNEAQ (reference sequence). The CDR3 loop reads CASSLDRAYEQYF. CDR3 sequence (DNA): TGTGCCAGCAGCTTAGACAGGGCCTACGAGCAGTACTTC.

This clone has just one count. The chain is built from TRBV6-5 and TRBJ2-1; the match to TRBD2 covers 10 bases. The CDR3 is 15 amino acids. Trimming cost V 2 bases and J 8 bases; bases outside gene matches: 6. Germline CDR1 is MNHEY and CDR2 is SVGAGI. The CDR3 here is CASSYGTSVADEQFF. The CDR3 DNA sequence: TGTGCCAGCAGTTACGGGACTAGCGTCGCGGATGAGCAGTTCTTC.

The chain employs TRBV29-1 and TRBJ2-6; D unresolved. Trimming left V 5 bases short and J 1 base short, with 3 bases between. Germline V gene lookup returns CDR1 SQVTM and CDR2 ANQGSEA. There are 12 residues in the CDR3. Here the CDR3 DNA reads TGCAGCGTTCAATCTGGGGCCAACGTCCTGACTTTC. Translation: CSVQSGANVLTF.

The count of this clone is one. The V gene is TRBV7-6, the J gene TRBJ2-3, with 10 bases fitting TRBD2. The CDR3 loop spans 15 amino acids. The V gene's germline CDR1 is SGHVS and CDR2 FNYEAQ. With 5 bases clipped from V and 4 bases from J, the junction kept 6 bases outside the gene matches. The CDR3 bases are TGTGCCAGCAGCGGTCAGGGACTAGCGCCAGATACGCAGTATTTT. Translation: CASSGQGLAPDTQYF.

The chain couples TRBV5-1 to TRBJ1-1; no reliable D call. Germline values: CDR1 SGHRS, CDR2 YFSETQ. This CDR3 contains 15 residues. V lost 5 bases, J lost 0 bases, and 14 bases lay in between. CDR3 DNA: TGCGCCAGCAGGATGGTGGCAGACATGAACACTGAAGCTTTCTTT. Protein: CASRMVADMNTEAFF.

This chain connects TRBV7-2 to TRBJ1-1; a weak D match, TRBD1 (6 bases). The CDR3 runs 15 residues. Germline CDR1 reads SGHTA; CDR2 reads FQGNSA. The V and J ends lost 1 base and 5 bases respectively, with 14 bases between them. CDR3 sequence (DNA): TGTGCCAGCAGCTTAGTCCCCAGGGGCAGGACTGAAGCTTTCTTT. Translated: CASSLVPRGRTEAFF.

The gene calls are TRBV29-1 and TRBJ2-2; D may be TRBD2 (5 bases). Trimming pared 2 bases from V and 2 bases from J, leaving 12 bases between. Germline V gives CDR1 SQVTM, CDR2 ANQGSEA. The length of the CDR3 is 15 residues. CDR3 amino acids: CSVERLRDNTGELFF. The CDR3 DNA reads as TGCAGCGTTGAACGGTTACGGGATAACACCGGGGAGCTGTTTTTT.

The sample holds a few counts of this clone. The chain uses TRBV7-9 and TRBJ1-6, with TRBD1 matching 10 bases. Germline V gene data show CDR1 as SEHNR and CDR2 as FQNEAQ (reference sequence). The length of the CDR3 is 15 residues. V was pared by 8 bases and J by 6 bases, with 7 bases of the junction left unmatched. The CDR3 coding sequence is TGTGCCAGCCGCCAGGGGACAGGGGTTAATTCACCCCTCCACTTT. Protein sequence: CASRQGTGVNSPLHF.

V and J are TRBV7-2 and TRBJ1-2; 7 bases align to TRBD1. Germline V lookup: CDR1 SGHTA, CDR2 FQGNSA. V was clipped by 1 base and J by 4 bases; unmatched bases: 9. The CDR3 extends over 16 amino acids. This chain's CDR3 is CASSLVGGGASYGYTF. The CDR3 DNA follows: TGTGCCAGCAGCTTAGTTGGAGGGGGCGCCAGCTATGGCTACACCTTC.

The chain employs TRBV11-3 and TRBJ2-1, with TRBD2 identical over 9 bases. Germline assignment: CDR1 SGHNT and CDR2 YENEEA. V shed 5 bases, J shed 2 bases, and the junction held 4 bases outside the gene matches. The length of the CDR3 is 15 residues. CDR3 residues: CASSLSSGAYNEQFF. In DNA form, the CDR3 reads TGTGCCAGCAGCCTATCTAGCGGGGCCTACAATGAGCAGTTCTTC. The full variable domain, its missing parts supplied by reference TRBV11-3 and TRBJ2-1, is EAGVVQSPRYKIIEKKQPVAFWCNPISGHNTLYWYLQNLGQGPELLIRYENEEAVDDSQLPKDRFSAERLKGVDSTLKIQPAELGDSAVYLCASSLSSGAYNEQFFGPGTRLTVL.